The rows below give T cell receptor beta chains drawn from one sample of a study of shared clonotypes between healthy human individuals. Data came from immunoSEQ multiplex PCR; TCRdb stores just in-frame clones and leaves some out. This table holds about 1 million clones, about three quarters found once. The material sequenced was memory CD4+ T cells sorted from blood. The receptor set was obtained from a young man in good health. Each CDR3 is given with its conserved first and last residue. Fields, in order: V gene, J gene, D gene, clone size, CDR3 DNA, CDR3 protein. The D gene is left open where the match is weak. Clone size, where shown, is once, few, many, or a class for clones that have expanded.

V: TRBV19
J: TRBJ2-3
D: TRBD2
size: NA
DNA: TGTGCCAGTAGTCCGCACCCACCGACTAGCGGGACAGATACGCAGTATTTT
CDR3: CASSPHPPTSGTDTQYF

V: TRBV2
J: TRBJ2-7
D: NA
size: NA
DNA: TGTGCCAGCGGGACTGCAATCTACGAGCAGTACTTC
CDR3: CASGTAIYEQYF

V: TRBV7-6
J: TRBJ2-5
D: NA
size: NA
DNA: TGTGCCAGCAGCCTAAACACTAGGGAGGAGACCCAGTACTTC
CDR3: CASSLNTREETQYF

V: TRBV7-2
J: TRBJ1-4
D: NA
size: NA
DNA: TGTGCCAGCAGCTTACGGGCTTTTGGTTCAACTAATGAAAAACTGTTTTTT
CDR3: CASSLRAFGSTNEKLFF

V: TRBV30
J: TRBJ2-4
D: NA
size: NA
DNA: TGTGCCTGGAGTTATGCCTCCTCGGTCAAAAACATTCAGTACTTC
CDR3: CAWSYASSVKNIQYF

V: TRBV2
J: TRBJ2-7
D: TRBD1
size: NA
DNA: TGTGCCAGCAGACCCGGGACAGGGGCCTACGAGCAGTACTTC
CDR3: CASRPGTGAYEQYF

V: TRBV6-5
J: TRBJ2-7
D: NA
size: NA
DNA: TGTGCCAGCAAAGGCAGCTCCTCGACCTCGGAGCAGTACTTC
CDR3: CASKGSSSTSEQYF

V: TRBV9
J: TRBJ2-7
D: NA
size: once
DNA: TGTGCCAGCAGCGTAGACGGCGGATCCTACGAGCAGTACTTC
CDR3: CASSVDGGSYEQYF

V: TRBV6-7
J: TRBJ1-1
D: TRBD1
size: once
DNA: TGTGCCAGCACCCCAGGGGGTCAAGATCTTGAAGCTTTCTTT
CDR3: CASTPGGQDLEAFF

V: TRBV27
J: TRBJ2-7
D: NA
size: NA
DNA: TGTGCCAGCAGTTTTTCTCGGGAGACAGGGCGAACCTACGAGCAGTACTTC
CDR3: CASSFSRETGRTYEQYF